Judged by abundance, the clone carrying this TCR beta chain is medium-sized. Antigen specificity is unknown. Template input, which was bulk tumor genomic DNA, totaled approximately 640 ng per sample. Several biopsies per primary tumor were taken during surgery, spaced as far apart as possible. The cohort was untreated, with newly diagnosed non-small cell lung cancer undergoing curative surgery. This record belongs to a study of immune heterogeneity within non-small cell lung tumors. Amplification of TCR beta CDR3 was performed by multiplex PCR with 32 V and 13 J primers. Via MiXCR, TCRdb re-called the multiplex PCR reads, giving one row per CDR3 protein. The repertoire consists of some 11,000 distinct CDR3 sequences, with under 25% occurring once and the leading ten covering under 4%. This CDR3 is built from 16 residues. Per the germline V gene, CDR1 is KGHSH and CDR2 is LQKENI. V shed 0 bases and J shed 1 base, with 12 bases lying between them.

Regarding the study as a whole: Site-unique high-frequency clones occurred alongside identical dominant CDR3 beta clonotypes that recurred across tumor sites within a patient.

This TCR was recovered from a man between 60 and 75 years old with non-small cell lung cancer. This sequence joins TRBV18 and TRBJ1-1; a weak D match, TRBD1 (6 bases). The sample taken for sequencing was lung tumor tissue. CDR3 protein: CASSPPNRVGNTEAFF. The CDR3 DNA sequence: TGTGCCAGCTCACCACCAAACAGGGTGGGGAACACTGAAGCTTTCTTT.